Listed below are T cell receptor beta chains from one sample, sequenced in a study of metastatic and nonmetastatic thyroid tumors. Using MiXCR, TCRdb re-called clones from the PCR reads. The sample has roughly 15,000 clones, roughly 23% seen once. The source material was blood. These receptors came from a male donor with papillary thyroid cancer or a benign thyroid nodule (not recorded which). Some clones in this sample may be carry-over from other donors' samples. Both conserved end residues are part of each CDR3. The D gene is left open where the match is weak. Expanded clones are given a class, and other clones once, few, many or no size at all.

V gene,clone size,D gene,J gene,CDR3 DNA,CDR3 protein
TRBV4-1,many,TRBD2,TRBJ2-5,TGCGCCAGCAGCCAAAGTAGCGGGGCCCAAGAGACCCAGTACTTC,CASSQSSGAQETQYF
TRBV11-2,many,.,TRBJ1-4,TGTGCCAGCAGCTTAAACACTAATAATGAAAAACTGTTTTTT,CASSLNTNNEKLFF
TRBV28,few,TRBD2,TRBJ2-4,TGTGCCAGCAGTTCTGGACTAGCGGTCAAAAACATTCAGTACTTC,CASSSGLAVKNIQYF
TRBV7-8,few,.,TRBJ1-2,TGCGCCAGCAGCTTAGGCGGCGGGCTGAACTATGGCTACGCCTTC,CASSLGGGLNYGYAF
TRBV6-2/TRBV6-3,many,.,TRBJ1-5,TGTGCCAGCAGCCCATCCTTTATTGGGGTTGGCAATCAGCCCCAGCATTTT,CASSPSFIGVGNQPQHF
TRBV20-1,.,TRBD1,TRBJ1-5,TGCAGTGCTAGAGAATGGGGGACAGGGATTTATCAGCCCCAGCATTTT,CSAREWGTGIYQPQHF
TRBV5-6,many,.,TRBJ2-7,TGTGCCAGCAGCCCGGGACAAGTCTACGAGCAGTACTTC,CASSPGQVYEQYF
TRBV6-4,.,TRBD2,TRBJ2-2,TGTGCCAGCAGTGACGGGACTAGCACCGGGGAGCTGTTTTTT,CASSDGTSTGELFF
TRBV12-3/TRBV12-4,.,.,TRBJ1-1,TGTGCCAGCAGTATCCTAAGGGGCACTGAAGCTTTCTTT,CASSILRGTEAFF
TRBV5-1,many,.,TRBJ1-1,TGCGCCAGCAGCTTGGACTCGGGGAACACTGAAGCTTTCTTT,CASSLDSGNTEAFF
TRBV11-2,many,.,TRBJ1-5,TGTGCCAGCAGCTTAGTACCTAGCAATCAGCCCCAGCATTTT,CASSLVPSNQPQHF
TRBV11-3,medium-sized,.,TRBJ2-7,TGTGCCAGCAGCCCCATTCTGAGGCTACGGGGTTTCTACGAGCAGTACTTC,CASSPILRLRGFYEQYF
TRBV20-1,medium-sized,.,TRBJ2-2,TGCAGTGCTTGTCGGACGGCAACGAACACCGGGGAGCTGTTTTTT,CSACRTATNTGELFF
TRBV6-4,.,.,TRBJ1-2,TGTGCCAACAGTGACTCGGTTGGCTACACCTTC,CANSDSVGYTF
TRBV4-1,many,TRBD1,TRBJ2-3,TGCGCCAGCAGCCAGGGGACAGGCACAGATACGCAGTATTTT,CASSQGTGTDTQYF
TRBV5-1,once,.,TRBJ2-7,TGCGCCAGCAGCTTGGCCGATAGCGGACCCTACGAGCAGTACTTC,CASSLADSGPYEQYF
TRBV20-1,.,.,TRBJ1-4,TGCAGTGCCAGTTGGCTCTTGGGGCACTTTCGTGAAAAACTGTTTTTT,CSASWLLGHFREKLFF
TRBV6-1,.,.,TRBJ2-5,TGTGCCAGCAGTGACAGGGTGCTTACGGAGACCCAGTACTTC,CASSDRVLTETQYF